The 26 T cell receptor beta chains below come from one sample, sequenced in a study of HIV-infected patients and healthy controls. TCRdb redid the calling of the 5' RACE reads with MiXCR, one entry per CDR3 protein. The sample holds some 67,000 distinct CDR3 sequences; roughly 16% are singletons and the top ten take about 6%. Sequencing was performed on CD4+ T cells from blood. The receptors come from a human donor in good health.

This clonotype was detected a few times. The chain recombines TRBV7-9 with TRBJ2-7; D perhaps matches TRBD2 (6 bases). The CDR3 length is 15 residues. Looked up from germline, CDR1 is SEHNR and CDR2 is FQNEAQ (reference sequence). The V end was cut by 1 base, the J end by 3 bases, with 13 bases between. CDR3 amino acids: CASSLVAGPFYEQYF. CDR3 sequence (DNA): TGTGCCAGCAGCTTAGTGGCGGGACCATTCTACGAGCAGTACTTC.

This clonotype occurred a few times. The chain combines TRBV21-1 with TRBJ1-5; the D call TRBD1 from the table was never checked on the DNA. TRBV21-1 is marked as a pseudogene. The CDR3 has 14 amino acids. The CDR3 loop reads CASSTGALNQPQHF. CDR3 in DNA: TGTGCCAGCAGCACGGGGGCGCTAAATCAGCCCCAGCATTTT.

This clonotype turned up a few times. This chain connects TRBV6-5 to TRBJ2-7; D remains ambiguous. Germline values: CDR1 MNHEY, CDR2 SVGAGI. The CDR3 is made up of 13 amino acids. V gave up 0 bases and J gave up 4 bases, with 7 bases separating them. CDR3 loop: CASSYSNRYEQYF. The CDR3 DNA is TGTGCCAGCAGTTACTCGAATAGGTACGAGCAGTACTTC.

J is TRBJ1-1 and V is TRBV29-1; a weak D match, TRBD1 (6 bases). Between the trimmed V and J ends, which lost 1 base and 10 bases, there was a span of 16 bases. Germline V gene lookup returns CDR1 SQVTM and CDR2 ANQGSEA. This CDR3 is built from 13 residues. CDR3 protein: CSVEGQRSGVAFF. DNA for the CDR3: TGCAGCGTTGAAGGGCAGCGCTCAGGGGTAGCTTTCTTT.

J is TRBJ2-1 and V is TRBV7-2; 12 bases fit TRBD2. V lost 1 base to trimming and J lost 1 base; unmatched junction nucleotides: 5. Germline V lookup: CDR1 SGHTA, CDR2 FQGNSA. CDR3 length: 18 amino acids. This CDR3 is CASSLGLAGGWSYNEQFF. Here the CDR3 DNA reads TGTGCCAGCAGCTTAGGGCTAGCGGGGGGGTGGTCCTACAATGAGCAGTTCTTC.

This clonotype was counted at least ten times. The junction departs from the called germline gene at one end, perhaps through a read error. The rearrangement uses TRBV14 and TRBJ1-4; 8 nucleotides line up with TRBD1. Germline V gene lookup returns CDR1 SGHDN and CDR2 FVKESK. This CDR3 has 15 residues. CDR3 nucleotide sequence: TGTGCCAGCAGTCAAGACAGGGGAACTAATGAAAAACTGTTTTTT. This gives the protein CASSQDRGTNEKLFF. Full variable domain (rest looked up from reference TRBV14 and TRBJ1-4): EAGVTQFPSHSVIEKGQTVTLRCDPISGHDNLYWYRRVMGKEIKFLLHFVKESKQDESGMPNNRFLAERTGGTYSTLKVQPAELEDSGVYFCASSQDRGTNEKLFFGSGTQLSVL.

The chain recombines TRBV2 with TRBJ2-7; weak D call: TRBD2 (6 bases). In germline, CDR1 is SNHLY, CDR2 FYNNEI. The CDR3 sequence is 11 residues long. V was clipped by 8 bases and J by 5 bases, with 10 bases between them. The CDR3 DNA is TGTGCCAGCCTACTAGCAAACGAGCAGTACTTC. As protein: CASLLANEQYF.

The genes are TRBV6-5 and TRBJ2-5; 7 bases are a match to TRBD1. CDR3 size: 15 residues. Trimming at V came to 0 bases and at J to 4 bases, leaving 5 bases not matched to a gene. The germline gives CDR1 MNHEY, CDR2 SVGAGI. In DNA, the CDR3 is TGTGCCAGCAGTTACTCGAAGGGGGCTCGAGAGACCCAGTACTTC. Translating gives CASSYSKGARETQYF.

This rearrangement joins TRBV6-6 to TRBJ1-1; 7 positions agree with TRBD1. V shed 5 bases, J shed 2 bases, and the junction held 5 bases outside the gene matches. Germline CDR1 is MNHNY and CDR2 is SVGAGI (reference sequence). The CDR3 has 14 amino acids. The CDR3 here is CASSKTGSNTEAFF. In DNA form, the CDR3 reads TGTGCCAGCAGTAAGACAGGGTCCAACACTGAAGCTTTCTTT.

In this sample, this clonotype turned up a few times. The chain links TRBV28 to TRBJ1-1, with 9 bases matching TRBD1. The CDR3 totals 17 residues. CDR1 and CDR2 from the germline V gene are MDHEN and SYDVKM. V lost 3 bases to trimming and J lost 3 bases; unmatched junction nucleotides: 11. The CDR3 loop reads CASSLGTGTGRDTEAFF. The CDR3 DNA follows: TGTGCCAGCAGTTTGGGGACCGGGACAGGGAGGGACACTGAAGCTTTCTTT.

The chain combines TRBV9 with TRBJ2-2; D not certain. V lost 3 bases and J lost 6, with 9 bases in between. The CDR3 contains 13 residues. Germline assignment: CDR1 SGDLS and CDR2 YYNGEE. The CDR3 spells CASSALDPGELFF. The CDR3 bases are TGTGCCAGCAGCGCACTTGACCCCGGGGAGCTGTTTTTT.

The chain combines TRBV27 with TRBJ2-5, with D possibly being TRBD1 (6 bases). The ends were cut back, 3 bases at V and 7 bases at J, with 21 bases in the middle. The length of the CDR3 is 16 residues. CDR1 and CDR2 (germline): MNHEY, SMNVEV (reference sequence). CDR3 region: CASSFSGRGMVGTQYF. The CDR3 DNA reads TGTGCCAGCAGTTTCTCTGGCAGGGGCATGGTAGGGACCCAGTACTTC.

The V call is TRBV20-1, the J call TRBJ1-4, with a weak D call TRBD1 (5 bases). The ends were cut back, 0 bases at V and 3 bases at J, with 14 bases in the middle. The CDR3 consists of 16 residues. Per the germline V gene, CDR1 is DFQATT and CDR2 is SNEGSKA (reference sequence). CDR3 amino acids: CSARDYGGSANEKLFF. The CDR3 DNA follows: TGCAGTGCTAGAGACTATGGGGGTTCAGCTAATGAAAAACTGTTTTTT.

The chain has TRBV19 and TRBJ2-4; possible D gene TRBD1, 6 bases. V shed 3 bases and J shed 7 bases, with 22 bases lying between them. CDR3 size: 17 residues. CDR1 is LNHDA, CDR2 SQIVND, per germline (reference sequence). In DNA form, the CDR3 reads TGTGCCAGTAGTATTCGTACGACAGGAATGGGGAGCAACATTCAGTACTTC. Translating it yields CASSIRTTGMGSNIQYF.

The chain is built from TRBV12-3 or TRBV12-4 and TRBJ1-1; D unclear. The CDR3 runs 14 residues. Trimming pared 4 bases from V and 2 bases from J, leaving 11 bases between. CDR3 residues: CASSSPHLNTEAFF. The DNA for the CDR3 is TGTGCCAGCAGTTCCCCACACCTAAACACTGAAGCTTTCTTT.

Many counts were recorded for this clonotype. The genes are TRBV7-2 and TRBJ2-7; TRBD2 matches 9 bases. The germline gives CDR1 SGHTA, CDR2 FQGNSA. This CDR3 contains 15 residues. V shed 5 bases, J shed 1 base, and the junction held 6 bases outside the gene matches. CDR3 protein: CASSPGLASSYEQYF. The CDR3 bases are TGTGCCAGCAGCCCCGGACTAGCGAGTTCCTACGAGCAGTACTTC.

V is TRBV29-1 and J is TRBJ2-1, with TRBD2 matching over 8 bases. After removal of 3 bases from V and 5 bases from J, the junction contained 9 bases not matched to a gene. CDR3 length: 15 amino acids. Per germline, CDR1 SQVTM and CDR2 ANQGSEA. The CDR3 reads CSVDPSGWINNEQFF. The CDR3 DNA reads TGCAGCGTTGACCCTAGCGGGTGGATAAACAATGAGCAGTTCTTC.

This sequence joins TRBV12-3 or TRBV12-4 and TRBJ2-2, with 7 bases that match TRBD2. Germline trimming cut 6 bases from V and 4 bases from J; bases unmatched to any gene: 2. There are 13 residues in the CDR3. The CDR3 DNA is TGTGCCAGCAGACGGACTAGCACCGGGGAGCTGTTTTTT. It yields the protein CASRRTSTGELFF.

This clonotype was picked up many times. V gene TRBV7-9 combines with J gene TRBJ2-3; D is ambiguous. The length of the CDR3 is 11 residues. V lost 3 bases, J lost 6 bases, and 4 bases lay in between. Looked up from germline, CDR1 is SEHNR and CDR2 is FQNEAQ (reference sequence). CDR3 protein: CASSFQDTQYF. The CDR3 DNA reads TGTGCCAGCAGCTTCCAGGATACGCAGTATTTT.

This clonotype was seen only a few times. The chain carries TRBV7-6 and TRBJ1-5; D gene unclear. Germline values: CDR1 SGHVS, CDR2 FNYEAQ. Trimming stripped 3 bases from V and 1 base from J, with 10 bases between. The CDR3 runs 15 residues. CDR3 residues: CASSFTAGSNQPQHF. The CDR3 DNA sequence: TGTGCCAGCAGCTTTACGGCCGGGAGCAATCAGCCCCAGCATTTT. Variable domain in full (rest from reference TRBV7-6 and TRBJ1-5): GAGVSQSPRYKVTKRGQDVALRCDPISGHVSLYWYRQALGQGPEFLTYFNYEAQQDKSGLPNDRFSAERPEGSISTLTIQRTEQRDSAMYRCASSFTAGSNQPQHFGDGTRLSIL.

The chain combines TRBV6-2 or TRBV6-3 with TRBJ2-7; D is undetermined. There are 16 residues in the CDR3. Germline V lookup: CDR1 MNHEY, CDR2 SVGEGT. Trimming cost V 0 bases and J 3 bases, with 15 bases left between them. The CDR3 reads CASSYSNPGGYYEQYF. Here the CDR3 DNA reads TGTGCCAGCAGTTACTCGAATCCCGGCGGATACTACGAGCAGTACTTC.

V is TRBV29-1 and J is TRBJ1-1; D is perhaps TRBD1 (6 bases). The CDR3 spans 12 residues. Germline loops: CDR1 SQVTM, CDR2 ANQGSEA. V was shortened by 5 bases and J by 0 bases, with 7 bases between the two germline ends. The CDR3 here is CSVQGMNTEAFF. The CDR3 region has the DNA TGCAGCGTTCAGGGGATGAACACTGAAGCTTTCTTT.

This clonotype has a handful of counts. The chain uses TRBV5-4 and TRBJ1-1, with TRBD1 as a possible D gene (5 bases). Between the trimmed V and J ends, which lost 4 bases and 3 bases, there was a span of 13 bases. Germline V lookup: CDR1 SGHNT, CDR2 YYREEE (reference sequence). The length of the CDR3 is 14 residues. CDR3 region: CASSTGSGYTEAFF. The DNA for the CDR3 is TGTGCCAGCAGCACAGGATCGGGATACACTGAAGCTTTCTTT. Full variable domain (rest looked up from reference TRBV5-4 and TRBJ1-1): ETGVTQSPTHLIKTRGQQVTLRCSSQSGHNTVSWYQQALGQGPQFIFQYYREEENGRGNFPPRFSGLQFPNYSSELNVNALELDDSALYLCASSTGSGYTEAFFGQGTRLTVV.

The chain links TRBV5-1 to TRBJ2-1, with 14 bases that match TRBD2. The CDR3 sequence is 19 residues long. Unmatched junction bases numbered 5, after V lost 0 bases and J lost 0 bases. The V gene's germline CDR1 is SGHRS and CDR2 YFSETQ. This CDR3 reads CASSLDRTSGGSSYNEQFF. The CDR3 bases are TGCGCCAGCAGCTTGGACAGGACTAGCGGGGGGAGCTCCTACAATGAGCAGTTCTTC.

This clonotype turned up a few times. The chain joins TRBV20-1 to TRBJ1-5, with a tentative D call TRBD1 (5 bases). V lost 0 bases, J lost 3 bases, and 21 bases lay in between. In germline, CDR1 is DFQATT, CDR2 SNEGSKA (reference sequence). The CDR3 runs to 18 residues. The DNA of the CDR3 is TGCAGTGCTAGAGATCGGGAACGGGCCCTACAGGACAATCAGCCCCAGCATTTT. The encoded protein is CSARDRERALQDNQPQHF.

This clonotype was counted ten times or more. The chain is built from TRBV20-1 and TRBJ1-6, with D possibly matching TRBD1 (6 bases). CDR1 and CDR2 from the germline V gene are DFQATT and SNEGSKA (reference sequence). CDR3 size: 13 residues. Trimming removed 3 bases at V and 5 bases at J, with 8 bases between. CDR3 residues: CSASRGNNSPLHF. CDR3 nucleotides: TGCAGTGCTAGCAGGGGAAATAATTCACCCCTCCACTTT.